This TCR beta chain was identified during a study of blood T cells in healthy people across ages. This CDR3 is 15 amino acids long. In germline, CDR1 is SEHNR, CDR2 FQNEAQ (reference sequence). The V gene end was trimmed by 4 bases and the J gene end by 7 bases; junction bases not matched to a gene: 7. A second 7 to 11 cycle PCR used barcoded and J-beta primers. From the 5' RACE reads, TCRdb called clonotypes with MiXCR, one entry per CDR3 protein. The repertoire has hundreds of thousands of distinct CDR3 sequences, about 54% of them found once; the top ten carry 30% to 40%. Only a few counts were recorded for this clonotype.

The source is a man in his 60s in good health. Sequencing was carried out using blood. The genes are TRBV7-9 and TRBJ2-7; 13 bases are shared with TRBD2. CDR3 region: CASSSTSGGQGEQYF. The DNA for the CDR3 is TGTGCCAGCAGCTCGACTAGCGGGGGGCAAGGGGAGCAGTACTTC.